Following are 14 T cell receptor beta chains from one sample sequenced in a study of CD8 T cells in Susac syndrome. An amount of RNA that ranged from roughly 0.45 to 1 ug was reverse transcribed with random hexamers. MiXCR, run by TCRdb on the immunoSEQ multiplex PCR reads, gives a single entry per CDR3 protein. The sample carries about 120,000 distinct CDR3 sequences, about nine tenths recorded once. Sequenced input: CD8+ T cells from PBMCs. All receptors come from a human donor in good health.

V gene TRBV9 combines with J gene TRBJ2-1, with D possibly matching TRBD2 (6 bases). The germline CDR1 and CDR2 sequences are SGDLS and YYNGEE. There are 13 residues in the CDR3. Trimming removed 2 bases at V and 8 bases at J, with 11 bases between. CDR3 nucleotides: TGTGCCAGCAGCGTTTACATAGCGGATGAGCAGTTCTTC. Amino acids: CASSVYIADEQFF. Variable domain in full (rest from reference TRBV9 and TRBJ2-1): DSGVTQTPKHLITATGQRVTLRCSPRSGDLSVYWYQQSLDQGLQFLIQYYNGEERAKGNILERFSAQQFPDLHSELNLSSLELGDSALYFCASSVYIADEQFFGPGTRLTVL.

The chain uses TRBV6-5 and TRBJ1-1, with D possibly being TRBD1 (5 bases). The length of the CDR3 is 13 residues. Trimming took off 4 bases at V and 3 bases at J, with 9 bases between the two ends. The germline V gene encodes CDR1 MNHEY and CDR2 SVGAGI. The CDR3 nucleotides are TGTGCCAGCAGTTGGGGGAGCGACACTGAAGCTTTCTTT. Translated: CASSWGSDTEAFF.

The chain has TRBV7-2 and TRBJ2-7, with a possible D match to TRBD1 (5 bases). Deletions cut 5 bases from V and 6 bases from J, with 14 bases between. The CDR3 length is 13 residues. Germline V gene sequence: CDR1 SGHTA, CDR2 FQGNSA. This CDR3 is CASSKQVAAEQYF. CDR3 DNA: TGTGCCAGCAGCAAACAGGTCGCCGCCGAGCAGTACTTC.

V gene TRBV7-3 combines with J gene TRBJ1-1; weak D call: TRBD1 (5 bases). There are 14 residues in the CDR3. Germline assignment: CDR1 SGHTA and CDR2 FQGTGA. V lost 2 bases and J 13 bases, leaving 20 bases between the germline ends. CDR3 protein: CASSLRANGVGVFF. The CDR3 region has the DNA TGTGCCAGCAGCTTACGAGCCAATGGGGTAGGGGTTTTCTTT.

This chain links TRBV6-4 with TRBJ2-1, with D possibly matching TRBD2 (5 bases). This CDR3 contains 16 residues. The V end was cut by 1 base, the J end by 0 bases, with 10 bases between. Germline V gives CDR1 MRHNA, CDR2 SNTAGT. The CDR3 region is CASSDFPGSSYNEQFF. CDR3 nucleotides: TGTGCCAGCAGTGACTTTCCGGGGAGCTCCTACAATGAGCAGTTCTTC.

This clonotype was detected once. The chain combines TRBV6-5 with TRBJ2-3; 14 nucleotides match TRBD2. Unmatched junction bases numbered 8, after V lost 2 bases and J lost 1 base. The CDR3 runs 19 residues. CDR1 is MNHEY, CDR2 SVGAGI, per germline. Written as DNA, the CDR3 is TGTGCCAGCAGTTACGGGACTAGCGGGAGAGGGGGGGGCACAGATACGCAGTATTTT. Translating it yields CASSYGTSGRGGGTDTQYF.

The gene calls are TRBV4-3 and TRBJ2-2; 7 nucleotides align to TRBD2. The CDR3 is 16 amino acids. J was trimmed by 1 base and V by 0 bases; bases with no gene match: 2. Germline values: CDR1 LGHNA, CDR2 YSLEER. The CDR3 sequence: CASSQEPGGNTGELFF. In DNA, the CDR3 is TGCGCCAGCAGCCAAGAGCCGGGAGGGAACACCGGGGAGCTGTTTTTT.

This chain uses TRBV7-9 with TRBJ2-1, with D unclear. CDR1 SEHNR and CDR2 FQNEAQ come from the germline V gene (reference sequence). V was cut by 2 bases and J by 8 bases, with 7 bases left in between. This CDR3 comprises 12 residues. CDR3 sequence: CASSLLRDEQFF. DNA for the CDR3: TGTGCCAGCAGCTTACTAAGGGATGAGCAGTTCTTC. Full variable domain (remainder filled in from reference TRBV7-9 and TRBJ2-1): DTGVSQNPRHKITKRGQNVTFRCDPISEHNRLYWYRQTLGQGPEFLTYFQNEAQLEKSRLLSDRFSAERPKGSFSTLEIQRTEQGDSAMYLCASSLLRDEQFFGPGTRLTVL.

J is TRBJ2-3 and V is TRBV7-2, with unresolved D. Trimming cost V 7 bases and J 2 bases, with 4 bases left between them. Germline CDR1 and CDR2: SGHTA and FQGNSA. This CDR3 spans 11 amino acids. The CDR3: CASTVTDTQYF. The CDR3 region has the DNA TGTGCCAGCACCGTCACAGATACGCAGTATTTT.

V and J are TRBV10-3 and TRBJ2-2, with D perhaps matching TRBD1 or TRBD2 (5 bases each). Trimming pared 8 bases from V and 1 base from J, leaving 17 bases between. The CDR3 runs to 16 residues. The germline gives CDR1 ENHRY, CDR2 SYGVKD. The CDR3 DNA sequence: TGTGCCATCTCGCCGGTTCGGGGCGGGAACACCGGGGAGCTGTTTTTT. Translating gives CAISPVRGGNTGELFF.

The chain is built from TRBV3-1 and TRBJ2-3; 11 positions agree with TRBD2. Germline CDR1 reads LGHDT; CDR2 reads YNNKEL (reference sequence). Trimming removed 4 bases from V and 3 bases from J; junction bases left unmatched: 6. The CDR3 length is 16 residues. This CDR3 reads CASSPLAGGRTDTQYF. The CDR3 DNA reads as TGTGCCAGCAGCCCTTTAGCGGGGGGGCGAACAGATACGCAGTATTTT.

The chain joins TRBV2 to TRBJ1-1; maybe TRBD1 (6 bases). Germline V lookup: CDR1 SNHLY, CDR2 FYNNEI. This CDR3 has 14 residues. The V end was cut by 6 bases, the J end by 1 base, with 12 bases between. CDR3 coding DNA: TGTGCCAGCAGGGAAATGACAGGGAACACTGAAGCTTTCTTT. It specifies CASREMTGNTEAFF.

This sequence joins TRBV20-1 and TRBJ2-1, with 8 nucleotides matching TRBD2. The CDR3 consists of 16 residues. The germline V gene encodes CDR1 DFQATT and CDR2 SNEGSKA (reference sequence). V dropped 3 bases and J dropped 3; count of bases not matched to a gene: 10. The CDR3 spells CSASPSAGGNYNEQFF. The CDR3 region has the DNA TGCAGTGCTAGTCCTTCCGCGGGAGGAAACTACAATGAGCAGTTCTTC.

This clonotype appeared once. V usage is TRBV6-5 and J usage is TRBJ2-2, with D possibly TRBD2 on 5 matching bases. Germline lookup yields CDR1 MNHEY and CDR2 SVGAGI. There are 13 residues in the CDR3. Trimming removed 7 bases at V and 4 bases at J, with 10 bases between. In DNA form, the CDR3 reads TGTGCCAGCATGGCGGGTTCCACCGGGGAGCTGTTTTTT. It translates to CASMAGSTGELFF.